These 4 T cell receptor beta chains were all obtained from the same sample, sequenced in a study of shared clonotypes between healthy human individuals (dated by TCRdb to the early 2020s). Library method: the immunoSEQ multiplex PCR assay. Imported from immuneACCESS, the table was reduced by TCRdb to in-frame sequences with V and J called. These copies leave out some clones; in studies compared against another copy, an unresolved V gene accounts for under half, and the cause of the remainder is not known. In this sample the table shows approximately 620,000 clones, about 96% of which occur a single time. Around 0.057% of the sample rests with the top ten. Source material: naive CD4+ T cells sorted from blood. According to the study, the label for this sample's cell subset or site signals: CD45RA+ positively selected. The receptors were gathered from a woman younger than 45 in good health.

This clone was counted once. The chain recombines TRBV18 with TRBJ1-3, with no clear D. Trimming removed 3 bases from V and 0 bases from J, with 15 bases in between. This CDR3 has 17 residues. Germline lookup yields CDR1 KGHSH and CDR2 LQKENI. The CDR3 DNA sequence: TGTGCCAGCTCACCTAATACCTTGACACACTCTGGAAACACCATATATTTT. Protein: CASSPNTLTHSGNTIYF.

The rearrangement uses TRBV28 and TRBJ2-7; 7 bases fit TRBD2. Germline loops: CDR1 MDHEN, CDR2 SYDVKM. This CDR3 contains 13 residues. V lost 11 bases to trimming and J lost 4 bases; unmatched junction nucleotides: 11. The CDR3 DNA is TGTGCCTCAAACCGGGGGGTTGGGTACGAGCAGTACTTC. This sequence encodes CASNRGVGYEQYF. Full variable domain (outside the CDR3, taken from reference TRBV28 and TRBJ2-7): DVKVTQSSRYLVKRTGEKVFLECVQDMDHENMFWYRQDPGLGLRLIYFSYDVKMKEKGDIPEGYSVSREKKERFSLILESASTNQTSMYLCASNRGVGYEQYFGPGTRLTVT.

V usage is TRBV28 and J usage is TRBJ2-1, with 15 bases aligning to TRBD2. Germline assignment: CDR1 MDHEN and CDR2 SYDVKM. V dropped 9 bases and J dropped 8; count of bases not matched to a gene: 11. The CDR3 length is 16 residues. The CDR3 bases are TGTGCCAGTAAGTGGACTAGCGGGAGGGGAGTGGATGAGCAGTTCTTC. Its translation: CASKWTSGRGVDEQFF. Variable domain in full (rest from reference TRBV28 and TRBJ2-1): DVKVTQSSRYLVKRTGEKVFLECVQDMDHENMFWYRQDPGLGLRLIYFSYDVKMKEKGDIPEGYSVSREKKERFSLILESASTNQTSMYLCASKWTSGRGVDEQFFGPGTRLTVL.

As for this clone: Other DNA sequences in this sample translate to the same CDR3. The chain employs TRBV5-1 and TRBJ2-7, with no clear D. The CDR3 extends over 14 amino acids. CDR1 and CDR2 from the germline V gene are SGHRS and YFSETQ. The V end was cut by 0 bases, the J end by 0 bases, with 7 bases between. The CDR3 loop is CASSLVGSSYEQYF. The CDR3 bases are TGCGCCAGCAGCTTGGTCGGCAGCTCCTACGAGCAGTACTTC. The variable domain in full, with the rest retrieved from reference TRBV5-1 and TRBJ2-7, is KAGVTQTPRYLIKTRGQQVTLSCSPISGHRSVSWYQQTPGQGLQFLFEYFSETQRNKGNFPGRFSGRQFSNSRSEMNVSTLELGDSALYLCASSLVGSSYEQYFGPGTRLTVT.